The rows below give T cell receptor beta chains drawn from one sample of a study of cytomegalovirus exposure and HLA in healthy donors. Here immunoSEQ multiplex PCR was the method, and the copy in TCRdb shows in-frame clones only, minus some. The data contain 100,000 to 150,000 clones, roughly 68% of them singletons. Source material: PBMCs. All receptors come from a woman aged 45-60 years in good health and CMV-seropositive. The CDR3 runs from the conserved cysteine through the conserved F or W. Fields, in order: J gene, clone size, V gene, D gene, CDR3 DNA, CDR3 protein. A D gene is named only where the DNA matches it firmly. Size values are once, few and many counts, or a class for expanded clones, and some rows have none.

J: TRBJ2-7
size: once
V: TRBV11-2
D: TRBD1
DNA: TGTGCCAGCAGCTTAGGAGGGACAGGACCCTACGAGCAGTACTTC
CDR3: CASSLGGTGPYEQYF

J: TRBJ2-2
size: -
V: TRBV27
D: TRBD2
DNA: TGTGCCAGCAGTGTCATAGCGGGGGTCGCGAACACCGGGGAGCTGTTTTTT
CDR3: CASSVIAGVANTGELFF

J: TRBJ1-5
size: -
V: TRBV23-1
D: TRBD1
DNA: TGCGCCAGCAGATTAGACAGGGGGCAGATTCAGCCCCAGCATTTT
CDR3: CASRLDRGQIQPQHF

J: TRBJ2-2
size: -
V: TRBV4-3
D: -
DNA: TGCGCCAGCAGCCAACTGAGAGAGGTTTGGCACCTAAACACGAACACCGGGGAGCTGTTTTTT
CDR3: CASSQLREVWHLNTNTGELFF

J: TRBJ1-6
size: -
V: TRBV21-1
D: -
DNA: TGTGCCAGACTTCCTACCGGGACACTCAATTCACCCCTCCACTTT
CDR3: CARLPTGTLNSPLHF

J: TRBJ1-2
size: few
V: TRBV25-1
D: -
DNA: TGTGCCAGCAGTGGGAGGGGCAGGTTAAATGGCTACACCTTC
CDR3: CASSGRGRLNGYTF

J: TRBJ2-7
size: -
V: TRBV4-3
D: TRBD2
DNA: TGCGCCAGCAGCCAAAAGCGGGAACCCTACGAGCAGTACTTC
CDR3: CASSQKREPYEQYF

J: TRBJ2-2
size: -
V: TRBV21-1
D: -
DNA: TGTGCCAGCAGCAAAGAAGGGACACCTAACACCGGGGAGCTGTTTTTT
CDR3: CASSKEGTPNTGELFF

J: TRBJ2-1
size: -
V: TRBV5-4
D: TRBD2
DNA: TGTGCCAGCAGCCCTCGGGCTAGCGGGGGGATGAAATATGAGCAGTTCTTC
CDR3: CASSPRASGGMKYEQFF

J: TRBJ1-3
size: -
V: TRBV29-1
D: TRBD1
DNA: TGCAGCGTCGGGACAGGGCCTGGAAACACCATATATTTT
CDR3: CSVGTGPGNTIYF

J: TRBJ1-2
size: few
V: TRBV7-9
D: TRBD1
DNA: TGTGCCAGCAGCTTATCCCAGGGGGCGGATGGCTACACCTTC
CDR3: CASSLSQGADGYTF

J: TRBJ1-2
size: -
V: TRBV6-6
D: -
DNA: TGTGCCAGTGGACAGTTTAACTATGGCTACACCTTC
CDR3: CASGQFNYGYTF

J: TRBJ1-1
size: -
V: TRBV15
D: TRBD1
DNA: TGTGCCACCAGCAGAGGGGGCTGGGGACAGGGGGCCCGGAGGGCTTTCTTT
CDR3: CATSRGGWGQGARRAFF

J: TRBJ2-7
size: -
V: TRBV19
D: -
DNA: TGTGCCAGTAATGGTGGGGGCCACGAGCAGTACTTC
CDR3: CASNGGGHEQYF

J: TRBJ2-7
size: -
V: TRBV2
D: -
DNA: TGTGCCAGCGATGACAGAACGACTTCCTACGAGCAGTACTTC
CDR3: CASDDRTTSYEQYF

J: TRBJ2-4
size: -
V: TRBV18
D: TRBD1
DNA: TGTGCCAGCTCACCAGGACAGGGGATGGGGGGCAAAAACATTCAGTACTTC
CDR3: CASSPGQGMGGKNIQYF

J: TRBJ1-3
size: -
V: TRBV9
D: -
DNA: TGTGCCAGCAGCGTAGGGGCAGATGGTAGGAACACCATATATTTT
CDR3: CASSVGADGRNTIYF

J: TRBJ2-1
size: -
V: TRBV27
D: TRBD2
DNA: TGTGCCAGCAGTTTTAGCGGGGGGGCATCCTACAATGAGCAGTTCTTC
CDR3: CASSFSGGASYNEQFF

J: TRBJ1-1
size: few
V: TRBV5-1
D: TRBD1
DNA: TGCGCCAGCAGCCGACAGGGGGTATACACTGAAGCTTTCTTT
CDR3: CASSRQGVYTEAFF

J: TRBJ2-1
size: -
V: TRBV5-1
D: -
DNA: TGCGCCAGCAGCTTAATCGGAACCTCAGCGGCGGTTGGGGCCTACAATGAGCAGTTCTTC
CDR3: CASSLIGTSAAVGAYNEQFF

J: TRBJ2-3
size: once
V: TRBV10-1
D: TRBD2
DNA: TGCGCCAGCAGCTCAGTGGCTAGCGGGGGGGCGGATACGCAGTATTTT
CDR3: CASSSVASGGADTQYF

J: TRBJ1-3
size: -
V: TRBV6-6
D: TRBD1
DNA: TGTGCCAGCACGTGGCTTGGACAGGCCTCTGGAAACACCATATATTTT
CDR3: CASTWLGQASGNTIYF

J: TRBJ2-3
size: -
V: TRBV10-3
D: -
DNA: TGTGCCATCAGCGGGACATCGTCTAGCACAGATACGCAGTATTTT
CDR3: CAISGTSSSTDTQYF

J: TRBJ1-1
size: -
V: TRBV11-2
D: -
DNA: TGTGCCAGCAGCTTAGATTTTGGTACGGAGGGCGACACTGAAGCTTTCTTT
CDR3: CASSLDFGTEGDTEAFF

J: TRBJ1-1
size: many
V: TRBV5-6
D: -
DNA: TGTGCCAGCAGCTTAATAATGGCCCCCGAAGCTGAAGCTTTCTTT
CDR3: CASSLIMAPEAEAFF

J: TRBJ2-7
size: -
V: TRBV29-1
D: TRBD1
DNA: TGCAGCATCCGACAGGGGCCCGAGCAGTACTTC
CDR3: CSIRQGPEQYF

J: TRBJ1-6
size: -
V: TRBV30
D: TRBD1
DNA: TGTGCCTGGAAAGGGTTAGGACAGGGGGAAGATTCACCCCTCCACTTT
CDR3: CAWKGLGQGEDSPLHF

J: TRBJ2-2
size: -
V: TRBV7-9
D: TRBD1
DNA: TGTGCCAGCAGCTTACTCCGACAGGGGGCCGTTATCGGGGAGCTGTTTTTT
CDR3: CASSLLRQGAVIGELFF

J: TRBJ1-4
size: once
V: TRBV6-5
D: TRBD1
DNA: TGTGCCAGCAGTTACTCCGGACAGGGGGGTGAAAAACTGTTTTTT
CDR3: CASSYSGQGGEKLFF